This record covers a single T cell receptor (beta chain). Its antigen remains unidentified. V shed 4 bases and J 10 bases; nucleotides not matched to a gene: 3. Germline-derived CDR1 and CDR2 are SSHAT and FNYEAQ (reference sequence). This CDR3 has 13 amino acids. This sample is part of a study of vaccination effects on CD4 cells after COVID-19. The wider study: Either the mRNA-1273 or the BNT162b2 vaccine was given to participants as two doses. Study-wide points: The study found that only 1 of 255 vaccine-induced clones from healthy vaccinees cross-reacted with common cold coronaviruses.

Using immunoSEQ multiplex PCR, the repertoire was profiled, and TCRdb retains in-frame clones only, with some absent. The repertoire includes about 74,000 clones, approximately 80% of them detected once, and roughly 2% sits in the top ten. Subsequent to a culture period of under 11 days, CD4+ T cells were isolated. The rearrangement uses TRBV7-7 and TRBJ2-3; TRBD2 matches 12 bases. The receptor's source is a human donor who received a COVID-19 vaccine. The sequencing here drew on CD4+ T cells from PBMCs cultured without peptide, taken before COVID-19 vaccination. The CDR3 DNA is TGTGCCAGCAGCTCGACTAGCGGGGGAGCGCAGTATTTT. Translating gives CASSSTSGGAQYF.